This TCR beta chain was sequenced for a study of blood T cell repertoires in COVID-19. In the study overall: The United States, Italy and Spain provided the acute and convalescent COVID-19 samples.

This clone was picked up one time. Repertoires were generated with immunoSEQ multiplex PCR, while TCRdb's copy carries only in-frame clones and drops some. The sample lists under 50,000 clones; approximately 95% were seen once. Seattle enrolled patients during active infection and tracked them longitudinally. The CDR3 has 12 residues. Germline CDR1 is SNHLY and CDR2 is FYNNEI. V shed 8 bases and J 2 bases; nucleotides not matched to a gene: 3. The sequence was obtained from a man aged 60 to 69 with COVID-19, enrolled during active disease. What was sequenced was peripheral blood. This rearrangement joins TRBV2 to TRBJ2-7; 7 nucleotides line up with TRBD1. The CDR3 loop reads CASRTGTYEQYF. The CDR3 DNA is TGTGCCAGCCGGACAGGAACCTACGAGCAGTACTTC.